A selection of T cell receptor beta chains follows, all from one sample in a study of neoadjuvant anti-PD-1 for oral cavity cancer. Data came from immunoSEQ multiplex PCR; TCRdb stores just in-frame clones and leaves some out. The data contain 30,000 to 35,000 clones, approximately 90% of them singletons. The sequences come from PBMCs, collected before nivolumab (anti-PD-1) treatment. These receptors were taken from a person between 35 and 79 years old with oral cavity squamous cell carcinoma. Both conserved end residues are part of each CDR3. Each record gives: J gene, V gene, D gene, clone size, CDR3 DNA, CDR3 protein. A D gene is named only where the DNA matches it firmly. Clone size is shown for a subset of rows, as once, few, many or a class of expanded clone.

TRBJ2-3,TRBV11-1,TRBD2,NA,TGTGCCAGCAGCTTAGTAACTAGCGGGGGAACAGATACGCAGTATTTT,CASSLVTSGGTDTQYF
TRBJ2-2,TRBV7-6,NA,NA,TGTGCCAGCAGCTCACAGGGCTCGAACACCGGGGAGCTGTTTTTT,CASSSQGSNTGELFF
TRBJ1-2,TRBV4-3,NA,NA,TGCGCCAGCAGCCAAATCGACACCTATGGCTACACCTTC,CASSQIDTYGYTF
TRBJ2-7,TRBV6-1,TRBD1,NA,TGTGCCAGCAGTTATGGGCAGGGGGACTACGAGCAGTACTTC,CASSYGQGDYEQYF
TRBJ1-3,TRBV11-1,NA,NA,TGTGCCAGCAGCCAACCGGGAGCGAACTCTGGAAACACCATATATTTT,CASSQPGANSGNTIYF
TRBJ1-5,TRBV19,NA,NA,TGTGCCAGTAGTACGGCAGCCTATAGCAATCAGCCCCAGCATTTT,CASSTAAYSNQPQHF
TRBJ2-1,TRBV11-2,TRBD2,NA,TGTGCCAGCAGCTTAGTGGGCGGGGGAGGTACTCGGAATGAGCAGTTCTTC,CASSLVGGGGTRNEQFF
TRBJ2-7,TRBV4-3,NA,NA,TGCGCCAGCAGCCAAGGGGTGTCCCTCTCCTACGAGCAGTACTTC,CASSQGVSLSYEQYF
TRBJ2-7,TRBV9,NA,NA,TGTGCCAGCAGCGCCACAGGGACTTACTACGAGCAGTACTTC,CASSATGTYYEQYF
TRBJ2-1,TRBV5-1,TRBD2,few,TGCGCCAGCAGCCCGACGGGAGGGACCTACAATGAGCAGTTCTTC,CASSPTGGTYNEQFF
TRBJ2-5,TRBV4-1,TRBD1,NA,TGCGCCAGCAGCCAAGAGGGACAGGGGGTTGGAGAGACCCAGTACTTC,CASSQEGQGVGETQYF
TRBJ2-1,TRBV21-1,NA,once,TGTGCCAGCAGCAAAGTTTGCGGGACTCCCCGATCCCATGAGCAGTTCTTC,CASSKVCGTPRSHEQFF
TRBJ2-5,TRBV7-3,TRBD2,NA,TGTGCCTCGTCGCGGGGGGCCCAAGAGACCCAGTACTTC,CASSRGAQETQYF
TRBJ2-2,TRBV20-1,NA,NA,TGCAGTGCTAGTAGGGCCGGGGAGCTGTTTTTT,CSASRAGELFF
TRBJ1-1,TRBV29-1,NA,NA,TGCAGCGTTGAAAGGACAGCGAACACTGAAGCTTTCTTT,CSVERTANTEAFF
TRBJ2-1,TRBV10-3,TRBD2,NA,TGTGCCATCAGTGATAATAGCGGGGAACGGGGTGAGCAGTTCTTC,CAISDNSGERGEQFF
TRBJ2-1,TRBV7-2,NA,once,TGTGCCAGCAGCCAACTACTCCTAGGGGGAAATGAGCAGTTCTTC,CASSQLLLGGNEQFF
TRBJ2-7,TRBV27,TRBD1,once,TGTGCCAGCAGTCTGGACAGGAGCTCCTACGAGCAGTACTTC,CASSLDRSSYEQYF
TRBJ2-5,TRBV28,NA,NA,TGTGCCAGCAGTTTGGGCAGGGGTATCAAAGAGACCCAGTACTTC,CASSLGRGIKETQYF
TRBJ2-2,TRBV2,TRBD1,NA,TGTGCCAGCAGGGACAGGGGGTTCACCGGGGAGCTGTTTTTT,CASRDRGFTGELFF
TRBJ2-1,TRBV9,TRBD2,NA,TGTGCCAGCAGTGAACGGCTACTAGCGAATGAGCAGTTCTTC,CASSERLLANEQFF
TRBJ1-6,TRBV30,TRBD1,NA,TGTGCCTGGGCAGGGGGCGTCTATAATTCACCCCTCCACTTT,CAWAGGVYNSPLHF
TRBJ1-5,TRBV29-1,TRBD1,NA,TGCAGCGTTGTCTTTGACAGGGCGGATCAGCCCCAGCATTTT,CSVVFDRADQPQHF